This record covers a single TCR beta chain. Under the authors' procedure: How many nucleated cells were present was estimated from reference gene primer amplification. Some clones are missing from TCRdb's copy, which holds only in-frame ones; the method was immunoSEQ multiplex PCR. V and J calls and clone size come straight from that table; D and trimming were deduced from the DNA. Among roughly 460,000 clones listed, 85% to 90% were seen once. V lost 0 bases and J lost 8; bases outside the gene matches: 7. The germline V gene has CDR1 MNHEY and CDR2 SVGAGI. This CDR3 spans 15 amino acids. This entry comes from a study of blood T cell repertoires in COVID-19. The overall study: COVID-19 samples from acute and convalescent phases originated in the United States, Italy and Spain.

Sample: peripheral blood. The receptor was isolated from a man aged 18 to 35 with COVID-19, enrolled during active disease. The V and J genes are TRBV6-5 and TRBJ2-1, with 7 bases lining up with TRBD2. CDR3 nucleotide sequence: TGTGCCAGCAGTTACTCGGCGGGAGCTCTGGATGAGCAGTTCTTC. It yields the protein CASSYSAGALDEQFF.